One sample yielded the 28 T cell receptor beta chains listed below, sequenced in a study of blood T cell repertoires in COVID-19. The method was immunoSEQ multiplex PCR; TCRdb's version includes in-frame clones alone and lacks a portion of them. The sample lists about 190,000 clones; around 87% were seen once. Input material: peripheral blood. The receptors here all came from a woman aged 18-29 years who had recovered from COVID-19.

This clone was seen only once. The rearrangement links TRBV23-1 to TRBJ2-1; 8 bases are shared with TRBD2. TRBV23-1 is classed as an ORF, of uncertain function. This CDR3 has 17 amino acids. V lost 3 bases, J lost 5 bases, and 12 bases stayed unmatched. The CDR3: CASSQGNSGAHNNEQFF. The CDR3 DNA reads TGCGCCAGCAGTCAGGGGAATAGCGGGGCCCACAACAATGAGCAGTTCTTC.

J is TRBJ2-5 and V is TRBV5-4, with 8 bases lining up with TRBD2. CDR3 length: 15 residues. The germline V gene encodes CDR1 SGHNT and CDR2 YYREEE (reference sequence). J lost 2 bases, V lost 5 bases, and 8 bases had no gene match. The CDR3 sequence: CASSLKIAGQETQYF. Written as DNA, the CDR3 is TGTGCCAGCAGTCTCAAGATAGCGGGACAAGAGACCCAGTACTTC. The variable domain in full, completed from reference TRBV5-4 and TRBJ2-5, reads ETGVTQSPTHLIKTRGQQVTLRCSSQSGHNTVSWYQQALGQGPQFIFQYYREEENGRGNFPPRFSGLQFPNYSSELNVNALELDDSALYLCASSLKIAGQETQYFGPGTRLLVL.

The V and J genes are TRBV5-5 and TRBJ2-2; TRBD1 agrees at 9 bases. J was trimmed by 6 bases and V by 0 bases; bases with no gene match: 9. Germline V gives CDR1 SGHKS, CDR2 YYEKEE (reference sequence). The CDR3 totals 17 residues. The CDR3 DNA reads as TGTGCCAGCAGCTTGGGGACCGGGACAGGGATGTCCGGGGAGCTGTTTTTT. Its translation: CASSLGTGTGMSGELFF. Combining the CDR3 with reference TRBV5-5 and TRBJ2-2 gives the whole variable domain DAGVTQSPTHLIKTRGQQVTLRCSPISGHKSVSWYQQVLGQGPQFIFQYYEKEERGRGNFPDRFSARQFPNYSSELNVNALLLGDSALYLCASSLGTGTGMSGELFFGEGSRLTVL.

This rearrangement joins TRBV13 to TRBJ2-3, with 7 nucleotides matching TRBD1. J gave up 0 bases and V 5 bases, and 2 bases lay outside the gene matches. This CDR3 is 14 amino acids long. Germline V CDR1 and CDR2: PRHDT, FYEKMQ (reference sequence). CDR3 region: CASSSRGSTDTQYF. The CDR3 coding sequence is TGTGCCAGCAGCAGCAGGGGGAGCACAGATACGCAGTATTTT. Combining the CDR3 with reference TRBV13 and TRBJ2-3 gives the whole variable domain AAGVIQSPRHLIKEKRETATLKCYPIPRHDTVYWYQQGPGQDPQFLISFYEKMQSDKGSIPDRFSAQQFSDYHSELNMSSLELGDSALYFCASSSRGSTDTQYFGPGTRLTVL.

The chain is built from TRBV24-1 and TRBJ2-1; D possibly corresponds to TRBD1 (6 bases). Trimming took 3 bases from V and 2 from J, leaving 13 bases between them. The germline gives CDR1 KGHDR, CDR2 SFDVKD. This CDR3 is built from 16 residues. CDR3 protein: CATSDQGRFPYNEQFF. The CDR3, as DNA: TGTGCCACCAGTGATCAGGGGCGGTTTCCCTACAATGAGCAGTTCTTC.

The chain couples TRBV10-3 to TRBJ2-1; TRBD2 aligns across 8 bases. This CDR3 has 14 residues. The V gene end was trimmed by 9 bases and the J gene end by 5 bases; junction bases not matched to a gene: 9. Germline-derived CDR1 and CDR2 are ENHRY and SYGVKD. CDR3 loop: CAIEQGLGNNEQFF. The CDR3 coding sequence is TGTGCCATAGAGCAGGGACTAGGGAACAATGAGCAGTTCTTC.

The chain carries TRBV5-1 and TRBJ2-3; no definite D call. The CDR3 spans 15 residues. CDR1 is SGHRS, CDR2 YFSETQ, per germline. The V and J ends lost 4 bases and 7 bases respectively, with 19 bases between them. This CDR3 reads CASSANLVVMNTQYF. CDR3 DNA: TGCGCCAGCAGCGCGAACCTGGTGGTGATGAATACGCAGTATTTT.

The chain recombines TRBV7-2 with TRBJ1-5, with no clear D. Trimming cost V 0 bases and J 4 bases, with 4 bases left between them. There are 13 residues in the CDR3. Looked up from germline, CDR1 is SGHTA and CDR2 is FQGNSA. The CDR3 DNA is TGTGCCAGCAGCTTAGCGCGTAATCAGCCCCAGCATTTT. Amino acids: CASSLARNQPQHF. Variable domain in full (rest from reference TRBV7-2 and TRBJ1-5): GAGVSQSPSNKVTEKGKDVELRCDPISGHTALYWYRQSLGQGLEFLIYFQGNSAPDKSGLPSDRFSAERTGGSVSTLTIQRTQQEDSAVYLCASSLARNQPQHFGDGTRLSIL.

CDR3: CSASLRGNYGYTF. CDR3 sequence (DNA): TGCAGTGCTAGTCTAAGGGGGAACTATGGCTACACCTTC. This chain links TRBV20-1 with TRBJ1-2; D perhaps matches TRBD1 (6 bases). This CDR3 has 13 residues. Germline assignment: CDR1 DFQATT and CDR2 SNEGSKA (reference sequence). With 3 bases removed from V and 2 bases from J, the gap between germline ends came to 10 bases.

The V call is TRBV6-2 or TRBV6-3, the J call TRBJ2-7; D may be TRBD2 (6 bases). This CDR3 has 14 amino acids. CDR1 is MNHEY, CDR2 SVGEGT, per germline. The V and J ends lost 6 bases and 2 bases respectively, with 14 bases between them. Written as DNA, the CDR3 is TGTGCCAGCAGCCCCCCATGGAGGGCCTACGAGCAGTACTTC. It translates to CASSPPWRAYEQYF.

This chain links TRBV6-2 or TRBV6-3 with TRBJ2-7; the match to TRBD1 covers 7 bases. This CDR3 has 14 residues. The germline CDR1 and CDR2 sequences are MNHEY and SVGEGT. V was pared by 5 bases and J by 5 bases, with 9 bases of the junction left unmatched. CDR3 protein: CASSTGDRSHEQYV. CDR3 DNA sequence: TGTGCCAGCAGTACTGGGGACAGATCTCACGAGCAGTACGTC.

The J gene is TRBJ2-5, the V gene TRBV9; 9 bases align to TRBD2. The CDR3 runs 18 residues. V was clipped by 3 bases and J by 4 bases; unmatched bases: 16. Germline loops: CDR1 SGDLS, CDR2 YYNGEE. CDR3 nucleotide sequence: TGTGCCAGCAGCGAAGGGGGCCCAATAGCGGGAGCCGGAGAGACCCAGTACTTC. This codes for CASSEGGPIAGAGETQYF. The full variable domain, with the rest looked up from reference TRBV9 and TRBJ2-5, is DSGVTQTPKHLITATGQRVTLRCSPRSGDLSVYWYQQSLDQGLQFLIQYYNGEERAKGNILERFSAQQFPDLHSELNLSSLELGDSALYFCASSEGGPIAGAGETQYFGPGTRLLVL.

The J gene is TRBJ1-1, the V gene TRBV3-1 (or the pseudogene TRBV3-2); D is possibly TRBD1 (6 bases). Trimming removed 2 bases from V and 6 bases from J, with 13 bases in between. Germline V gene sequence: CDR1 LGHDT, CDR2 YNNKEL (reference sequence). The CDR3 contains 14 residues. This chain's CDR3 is CASSQFTGRAEAFF. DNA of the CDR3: TGTGCCAGCAGCCAATTTACAGGGAGGGCTGAAGCTTTCTTT.

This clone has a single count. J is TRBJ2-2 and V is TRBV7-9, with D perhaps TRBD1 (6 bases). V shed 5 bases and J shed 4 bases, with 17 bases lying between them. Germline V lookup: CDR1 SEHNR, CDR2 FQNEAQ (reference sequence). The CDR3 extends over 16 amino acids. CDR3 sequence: CASSQDRPTSTGELFF. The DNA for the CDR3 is TGTGCCAGCAGCCAAGACAGGCCGACGAGCACCGGGGAGCTGTTTTTT.

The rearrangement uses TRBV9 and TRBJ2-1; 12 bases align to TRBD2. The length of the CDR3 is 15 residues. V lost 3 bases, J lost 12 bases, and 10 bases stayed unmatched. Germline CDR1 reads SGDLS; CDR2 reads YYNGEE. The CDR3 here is CASSALAGGPKVQFF. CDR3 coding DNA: TGTGCCAGCAGCGCCCTAGCGGGGGGGCCAAAAGTGCAGTTCTTC.

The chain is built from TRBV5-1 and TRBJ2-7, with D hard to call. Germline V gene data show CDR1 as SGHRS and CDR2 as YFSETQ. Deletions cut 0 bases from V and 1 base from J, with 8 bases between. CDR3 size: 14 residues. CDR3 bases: TGCGCCAGCAGCTTGGGATCAGATTCCTACGAGCAGTACGTC. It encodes CASSLGSDSYEQYV.

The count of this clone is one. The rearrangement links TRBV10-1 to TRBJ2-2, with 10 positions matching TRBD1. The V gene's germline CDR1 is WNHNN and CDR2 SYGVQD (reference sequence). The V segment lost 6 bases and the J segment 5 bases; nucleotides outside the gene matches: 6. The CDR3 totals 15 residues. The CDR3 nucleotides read TGCGCCAGCAGGCGACAGGGGGCGCATACCGGGGAGCTGTTTTTT. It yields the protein CASRRQGAHTGELFF.

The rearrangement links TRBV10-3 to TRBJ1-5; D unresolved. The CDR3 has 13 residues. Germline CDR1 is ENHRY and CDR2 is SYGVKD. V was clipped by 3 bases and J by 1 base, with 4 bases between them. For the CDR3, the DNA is TGTGCCATCAGTGACTACAGCAATCAGCCCCAGCATTTT. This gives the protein CAISDYSNQPQHF.

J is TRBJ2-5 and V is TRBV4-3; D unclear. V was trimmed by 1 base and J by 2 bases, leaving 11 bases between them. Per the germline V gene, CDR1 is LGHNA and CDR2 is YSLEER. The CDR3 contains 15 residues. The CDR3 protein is CASSQGLGGQETQYF. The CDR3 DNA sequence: TGCGCCAGCAGCCAAGGACTGGGTGGGCAAGAGACCCAGTACTTC.

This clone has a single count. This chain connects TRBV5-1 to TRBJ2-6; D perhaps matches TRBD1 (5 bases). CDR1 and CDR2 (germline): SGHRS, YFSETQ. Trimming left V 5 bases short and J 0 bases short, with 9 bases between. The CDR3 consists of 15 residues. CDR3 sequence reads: CASRQVYSGANVLTF. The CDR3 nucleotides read TGCGCCAGCAGACAGGTGTACTCTGGGGCCAACGTCCTGACTTTC.

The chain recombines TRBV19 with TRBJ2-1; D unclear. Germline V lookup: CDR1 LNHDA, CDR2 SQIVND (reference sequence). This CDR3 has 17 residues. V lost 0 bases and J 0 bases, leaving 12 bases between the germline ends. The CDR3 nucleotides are TGTGCCAGTAGTATAGATTCCGCGCCGAGCTCCTACAATGAGCAGTTCTTC. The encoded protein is CASSIDSAPSSYNEQFF.

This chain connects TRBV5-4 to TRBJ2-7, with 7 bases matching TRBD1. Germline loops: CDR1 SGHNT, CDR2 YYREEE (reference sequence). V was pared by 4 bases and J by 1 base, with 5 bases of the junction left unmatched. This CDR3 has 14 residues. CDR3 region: CASSLQGSSYEQYV. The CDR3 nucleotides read TGTGCCAGCAGCCTACAGGGGTCTTCCTACGAGCAGTACGTC.

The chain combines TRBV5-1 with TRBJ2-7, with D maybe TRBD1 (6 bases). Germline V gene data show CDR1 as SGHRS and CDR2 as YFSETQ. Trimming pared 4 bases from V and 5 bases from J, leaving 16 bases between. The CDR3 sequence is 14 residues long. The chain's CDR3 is CASSPTTGFDEQYF. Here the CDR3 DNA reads TGCGCCAGCAGCCCTACTACAGGGTTCGACGAGCAGTACTTC.

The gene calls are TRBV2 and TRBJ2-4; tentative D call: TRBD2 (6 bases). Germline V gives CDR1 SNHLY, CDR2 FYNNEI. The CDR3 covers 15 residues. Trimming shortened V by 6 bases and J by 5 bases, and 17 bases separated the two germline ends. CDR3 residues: CASRPLLAGENIQYF. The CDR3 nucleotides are TGTGCCAGCAGGCCCTTACTAGCTGGGGAAAACATTCAGTACTTC.

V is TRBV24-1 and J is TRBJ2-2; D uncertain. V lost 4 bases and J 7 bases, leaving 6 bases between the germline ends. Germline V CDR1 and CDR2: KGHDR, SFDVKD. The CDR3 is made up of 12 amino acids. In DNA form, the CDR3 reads TGTGCCACCAGTGACGCGGTCGGGGAGCTGTTTTTT. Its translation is CATSDAVGELFF.

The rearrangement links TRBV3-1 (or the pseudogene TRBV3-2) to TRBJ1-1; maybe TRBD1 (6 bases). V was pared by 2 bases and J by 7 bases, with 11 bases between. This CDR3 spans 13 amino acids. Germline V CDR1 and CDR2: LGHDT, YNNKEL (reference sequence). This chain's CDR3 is CASSQFTGSEAFF. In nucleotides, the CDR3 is TGTGCCAGCAGCCAATTCACAGGGAGTGAAGCTTTCTTT.

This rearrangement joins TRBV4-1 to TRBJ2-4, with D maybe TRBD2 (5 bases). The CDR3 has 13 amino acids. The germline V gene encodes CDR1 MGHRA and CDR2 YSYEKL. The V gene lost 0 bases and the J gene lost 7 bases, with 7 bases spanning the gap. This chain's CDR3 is CASSQESGNIQYF. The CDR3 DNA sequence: TGCGCCAGCAGCCAAGAATCGGGGAACATTCAGTACTTC.

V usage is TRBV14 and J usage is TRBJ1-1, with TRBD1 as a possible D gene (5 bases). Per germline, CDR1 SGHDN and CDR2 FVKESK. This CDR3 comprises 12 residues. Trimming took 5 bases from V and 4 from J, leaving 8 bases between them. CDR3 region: CASSLGLTEAFF. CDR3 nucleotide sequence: TGTGCCAGCAGCTTGGGACTCACTGAAGCTTTCTTT.